The rows below give T cell receptor beta chains drawn from one sample of a study of early T cells in non-severe SARS-CoV-2 infection. TCRdb ran MiXCR on the 5' RACE reads and lists one entry per CDR3 protein. The data show about 76,000 distinct CDR3 sequences, around 11% seen once. Input material: whole blood. Receptor source: an adult who was a healthcare worker with PCR-confirmed SARS-CoV-2 infection or an uninfected control (not recorded which). Both conserved end residues are part of each CDR3. Fields, in order: V gene, J gene, D gene, clone size, CDR3 length, CDR3 DNA, CDR3 protein. D genes are given only for firm matches. Expanded clones get a size class; other rows say once, few or many, or leave the size out.

>TRBV25-1|TRBJ2-7|TRBD1|many|13
TGTGCCAGCAAGGCAGGGGGCACCTACGAGCAGTACTTC
CASKAGGTYEQYF
>TRBV20-1|TRBJ1-2|TRBD1|few|16
TGCAGTGCTAGAGACCAGACAGGGGGCCGTTTCTATGGCTACACCTTC
CSARDQTGGRFYGYTF
>TRBV7-8|TRBJ1-5|.|medium-sized|14
TGTGCCAGCAGCTTAGTTCCAGGCTATCAGCCCCAGCATTTT
CASSLVPGYQPQHF
>TRBV3-1|TRBJ2-2|.|many|15
TGTGCCAGCAGCCACCCGCATACGAACACCGGGGAGCTGTTTTTT
CASSHPHTNTGELFF
>TRBV9|TRBJ2-3|TRBD2|few|16
TGTGCCAGCAGCGCATTTGTGGGACTAGTTACAGATACGCAGTATTTT
CASSAFVGLVTDTQYF
>TRBV6-4|TRBJ2-3|TRBD1|many|15
TGTGCCAGCAGTGACTCCGACAGGGGGACAGATACGCAGTATTTT
CASSDSDRGTDTQYF
>TRBV12-3/TRBV12-4|TRBJ1-1|.|.|14
TGTGCCAGCAGCTTAATCGGTGGCTACACTGAAGCTTTCTTT
CASSLIGGYTEAFF
>TRBV7-3|TRBJ2-1|TRBD2|.|15
TGTGCCAGCAGCTTAACAATAGCGGGAACGAATGAGCAGTTCTTC
CASSLTIAGTNEQFF
>TRBV27|TRBJ2-7|.|.|16
TGTGCCAGCAGTCCAAGAAGACAGGCCAGCTCCTACGAGCAGTACTTC
CASSPRRQASSYEQYF
>TRBV20-1|TRBJ1-4|TRBD1|.|18
TGCAGTGCCCGGGGACAGGGGGCGATGGAGGAGGAGGATGAAAAACTGTTTTTT
CSARGQGAMEEEDEKLFF
>TRBV29-1|TRBJ2-7|TRBD1|.|12
TGCAGCGTCTCAGGGGGCCCGCTCGAGCAGTACTTC
CSVSGGPLEQYF
>TRBV7-2|TRBJ2-3|TRBD2|many|13
TGTGCCAGCAGCTTAGTTATAACGGGGGGTGGGGTATTT
CASSLVITGGGVF